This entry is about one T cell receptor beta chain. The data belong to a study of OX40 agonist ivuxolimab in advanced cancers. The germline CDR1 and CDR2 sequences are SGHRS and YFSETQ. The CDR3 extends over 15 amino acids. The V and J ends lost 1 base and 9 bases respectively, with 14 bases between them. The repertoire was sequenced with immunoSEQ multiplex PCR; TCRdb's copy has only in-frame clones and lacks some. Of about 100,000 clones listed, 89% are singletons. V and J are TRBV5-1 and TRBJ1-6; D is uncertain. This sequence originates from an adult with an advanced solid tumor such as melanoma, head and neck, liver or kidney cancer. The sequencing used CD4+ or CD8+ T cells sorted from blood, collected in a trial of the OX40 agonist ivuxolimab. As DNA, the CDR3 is TGCGCCAGCAGCTTGCAGGCAGAACGGAGTTCACCCCTCCACTTT. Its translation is CASSLQAERSSPLHF.